The T cell receptor beta chain described here comes from a study of blood T cell repertoires in COVID-19. Whole-study context: PBMCs, B-cell-depleted T cells, or T cells provided the cDNA or gDNA that made up the material.

Assay used: immunoSEQ multiplex PCR; TCRdb lists only in-frame clones, some missing. The repertoire consists of about 190,000 clones, with under 80% occurring once and the leading ten covering around an eighth. V trimming: 3 bases; J trimming: 3 bases; junction bases outside the gene matches: 9. The length of the CDR3 is 17 residues. Per the germline V gene, CDR1 is KGHSH and CDR2 is LQKENI. The chain is built from TRBV18 and TRBJ1-4; 8 positions agree with TRBD1. The clonotype originates from a man in his fifties who had recovered from COVID-19. The sample consisted of peripheral blood. CDR3 loop: CASSPYVMTGANEKLFF. In nucleotides, the CDR3 is TGTGCCAGCTCACCTTACGTTATGACAGGGGCTAATGAAAAACTGTTTTTT.